Below, 4 T cell receptor beta chains from the same sample are listed, as sequenced in a study of T-cell reconstitution after alpha-beta-depleted transplantation in children. Molecular barcoding with unique molecular identifiers was used for the TCRbeta library. TCRdb re-analysed the PCR reads in MiXCR, keeping a single row per CDR3 protein. The sample lists about 980,000 distinct CDR3 sequences; roughly 29% were seen once. Sample: PBMCs, mostly from graft donor cells, taken 360 days after TCRalphabeta/CD19-depleted stem cell transplant. The receptors derive from a boy in the first two years of life who had a stem cell transplant for SCID, so the T cells may come from the graft donor.

This chain links TRBV2 with TRBJ1-1, with TRBD1 matching over 7 bases. Germline-derived CDR1 and CDR2 are SNHLY and FYNNEI. Trimming cost V 3 bases and J 7 bases; bases outside gene matches: 14. CDR3 size: 16 residues. CDR3 sequence: CASSEPTTGAEFEAFF. CDR3 coding DNA: TGTGCCAGCAGTGAGCCCACTACAGGGGCCGAATTTGAAGCTTTCTTT.

There are a few counts of this clonotype. The rearrangement links TRBV21-1 to TRBJ1-2; the DNA was not used to check the table's D call, TRBD1. TRBV21-1 is designated a pseudogene. The CDR3 totals 19 residues. CDR3 protein: CASSKAPNWWTKNFYGYTF. CDR3 DNA sequence: TGTGCCAGCAGCAAAGCCCCAAATTGGTGGACAAAAAATTTCTATGGCTACACCTTC.

V and J are TRBV29-1 and TRBJ2-1, with no clear D. The germline V and J ends were trimmed by 7 bases and 0 bases, with 7 bases remaining between them. This CDR3 has 12 amino acids. Germline V lookup: CDR1 SQVTM, CDR2 ANQGSEA. The chain's CDR3 is CSASFSYNEQFF. The CDR3 region has the DNA TGCAGCGCTTCCTTCTCCTACAATGAGCAGTTCTTC.

This clonotype was recorded at least ten times. The CDR3 spells CSAGPSGENTDTQYF. As DNA, the CDR3 is TGCAGTGCTGGGCCTAGCGGGGAGAACACAGATACGCAGTATTTT. V is TRBV20-1 and J is TRBJ2-3, with 9 bases fitting TRBD2. The germline V gene encodes CDR1 DFQATT and CDR2 SNEGSKA (reference sequence). Trimming took 5 bases from V and 2 from J; bases not matched to a gene: 8. The CDR3 extends over 15 amino acids.